Following are 30 T cell receptor beta chains from one sample sequenced in a study of shared clonotypes between healthy human individuals. The repertoire was sequenced with immunoSEQ multiplex PCR; TCRdb's copy has only in-frame clones and lacks some. The sample has nearly 2 million clones, approximately 94% seen once; the top ten hold more than 0.9%. Cells designated naive CD8 were CD45RO-negative and were positively selected for CCR7, with terminally differentiated effector memory CD45RA+ cells excluded. Sequences were obtained from naive CD8+ T cells sorted from blood. The receptors here all came from a man between 18 and 29 years old in good health.

This chain uses TRBV25-1 with TRBJ2-7; 9 positions match TRBD1. V lost 3 bases to trimming and J lost 0 bases; unmatched junction nucleotides: 6. Germline V gene data show CDR1 as MGHDK and CDR2 as SYGVNS. This CDR3 contains 16 residues. The CDR3 DNA reads as TGTGCCAGCAGTGACGGGGACAGGGACCTCTCCTACGAGCAGTACTTC. Translated, it gives CASSDGDRDLSYEQYF.

This clone was recorded a few times. This sequence joins TRBV28 and TRBJ1-5; 7 bases line up with TRBD1. The CDR3 is 16 amino acids. Germline V gene data show CDR1 as MDHEN and CDR2 as SYDVKM. Losses at the gene ends were 7 bases for V and 1 base for J; bases not matched to a gene: 10. As DNA, the CDR3 is TGTGCCAGCATCCCTCCGGGACAGAGAAGCAATCAGCCCCAGCATTTT. This codes for CASIPPGQRSNQPQHF.

In the case of this clone: The same CDR3 also results from other DNA sequences found in this sample. The chain has TRBV7-8 and TRBJ2-7; 9 nucleotides match TRBD2. CDR1 is SGHVS and CDR2 is FQNEAQ in the germline V gene. Trimming at V came to 2 bases and at J to 3 bases, leaving 5 bases not matched to a gene. The CDR3 is 15 residues long. CDR3 residues: CASSLRLAGDYEQYF. The CDR3 DNA follows: TGTGCCAGCAGCTTACGGTTAGCGGGAGACTACGAGCAGTACTTC.

The chain employs TRBV19 and TRBJ1-5; D is unresolved. The CDR3 spans 15 residues. Germline CDR1 is LNHDA and CDR2 is SQIVND (reference sequence). Trimming took off 4 bases at V and 6 bases at J, with 16 bases between the two ends. The CDR3 nucleotides are TGTGCCAGTAGTACCTGGGTGATTGGGGTTCAGCCCCAGCATTTT. It yields the protein CASSTWVIGVQPQHF.

This sequence joins TRBV15 and TRBJ2-1; 9 bases fit TRBD2. V was pared by 5 bases and J by 4 bases, with 9 bases of the junction left unmatched. The CDR3 has 16 residues. Germline V gives CDR1 LNHNV, CDR2 YYDKDF (reference sequence). This CDR3 reads CATSHVTSGRYNEQFF. In nucleotides, the CDR3 is TGTGCCACCAGCCATGTGACTAGCGGACGATACAATGAGCAGTTCTTC.

The rearrangement joins TRBV6-1 to TRBJ2-7; D remains unclear. Looked up from germline, CDR1 is MNHNS and CDR2 is SASEGT. The CDR3 has 14 amino acids. V was pared by 1 base and J by 3 bases, with 10 bases between. The CDR3 loop reads CASSEGTAGYEQYF. DNA for the CDR3: TGTGCCAGCAGTGAAGGGACCGCTGGCTACGAGCAGTACTTC.

The V and J genes are TRBV11-3 and TRBJ2-7, with 11 bases fitting TRBD1. V shed 5 bases and J 2 bases; nucleotides not matched to a gene: 5. The CDR3 spans 15 residues. Germline V CDR1 and CDR2: SGHNT, YENEEA. The CDR3 DNA follows: TGTGCCAGCAGCGAGCGGACAGGGGGCACCTACGAGCAGTACTTC. The encoded protein is CASSERTGGTYEQYF.

This chain uses TRBV7-9 with TRBJ2-7; D unclear. The germline V gene encodes CDR1 SEHNR and CDR2 FQNEAQ (reference sequence). CDR3 size: 15 residues. The V end was cut by 5 bases, the J end by 2 bases, with 16 bases between. The CDR3 here is CASSPPSSSPYEQYF. CDR3 nucleotides: TGTGCCAGCAGCCCCCCTTCATCCTCCCCCTACGAGCAGTACTTC.

The V gene is TRBV14, the J gene TRBJ1-2, with 9 positions matching TRBD1. Germline trimming cut 3 bases from V and 6 bases from J; bases unmatched to any gene: 11. The CDR3 runs 16 residues. The germline CDR1 and CDR2 sequences are SGHDN and FVKESK. CDR3 protein: CASSHSGTGKVNGYTF. CDR3 nucleotides: TGTGCCAGCAGCCATTCCGGGACAGGGAAGGTAAATGGCTACACCTTC.

About this clone: Different DNA sequences within this sample yield the same CDR3. The rearrangement links TRBV28 to TRBJ1-6, with D unresolved. Per germline, CDR1 MDHEN and CDR2 SYDVKM. The V and J ends lost 8 bases and 6 bases respectively, with 8 bases between them. The CDR3 covers 12 residues. CDR3 sequence reads: CASGPGNSPLHF. Written as DNA, the CDR3 is TGTGCCAGCGGGCCAGGTAATTCACCCCTCCACTTT.

The V call is TRBV27, the J call TRBJ2-2; D could derive from TRBD1 or TRBD2 (6 bases each). V lost 2 bases, J lost 4 bases, and 11 bases lay in between. The CDR3 is 15 amino acids. Germline CDR1 MNHEY, CDR2 SMNVEV (reference sequence). CDR3 in amino acids: CASSLEGGGTGELFF. The DNA of the CDR3 is TGTGCCAGCAGTTTAGAAGGAGGGGGCACCGGGGAGCTGTTTTTT.

CDR3 loop: CASSQEFWVGAGELFF. In nucleotides, the CDR3 is TGCGCCAGCAGCCAAGAATTCTGGGTGGGCGCCGGGGAGCTGTTTTTT. The chain carries TRBV4-1 and TRBJ2-2, with D unclear. Germline V lookup: CDR1 MGHRA, CDR2 YSYEKL. The CDR3 is 16 amino acids. The V end was cut by 0 bases, the J end by 6 bases, with 14 bases between.

V gene TRBV19 combines with J gene TRBJ2-2; TRBD1 matches at 8 bases. CDR3 length: 16 amino acids. Germline V CDR1 and CDR2: LNHDA, SQIVND (reference sequence). V shed 0 bases and J 5 bases; nucleotides not matched to a gene: 5. DNA for the CDR3: TGTGCCAGTAGTATAGATCAGGGGGCGGATACCGGGGAGCTGTTTTTT. It specifies CASSIDQGADTGELFF.

This sequence joins TRBV4-3 and TRBJ2-1; TRBD1 agrees at 8 bases. Germline assignment: CDR1 LGHNA and CDR2 YSLEER. The CDR3 has 14 amino acids. Trimming at V came to 4 bases and at J to 7 bases, leaving 6 bases not matched to a gene. CDR3 region: CASSPGQGRNEQFF. CDR3 in DNA: TGCGCCAGCAGCCCCGGACAGGGTAGGAATGAGCAGTTCTTC.

The chain uses TRBV27 and TRBJ2-1; D unresolved. Germline assignment: CDR1 MNHEY and CDR2 SMNVEV (reference sequence). This CDR3 is 14 amino acids long. V was clipped by 8 bases and J by 4 bases, with 15 bases between them. Here the CDR3 reads CASASTASYNEQFF. The CDR3, as DNA: TGTGCCAGCGCCAGCACAGCCTCTTACAATGAGCAGTTCTTC.

This chain connects TRBV5-1 to TRBJ2-2, with 7 bases identical to TRBD2. V was clipped by 1 base and J by 5 bases; unmatched bases: 5. Germline V gene data show CDR1 as SGHRS and CDR2 as YFSETQ. The length of the CDR3 is 15 residues. CDR3 amino acids: CASSLTRAGTGELFF. Written as DNA, the CDR3 is TGCGCCAGCAGCTTGACACGAGCGGGGACCGGGGAGCTGTTTTTT.

The chain joins TRBV19 to TRBJ2-1; 10 bases are shared with TRBD2. The CDR3 has 15 amino acids. V lost 2 bases, J lost 7 bases, and 5 bases stayed unmatched. CDR1 LNHDA and CDR2 SQIVND come from the germline V gene (reference sequence). As DNA, the CDR3 is TGTGCCAGTAGTATACTAGCGGGAGCGTGGAATGAGCAGTTCTTC. Translation: CASSILAGAWNEQFF.

The rearrangement joins TRBV5-6 to TRBJ1-2; maybe TRBD1 (5 bases). This CDR3 is built from 14 residues. Germline CDR1 SGHDT, CDR2 YYEEEE. Trimming took off 4 bases at V and 8 bases at J, with 18 bases between the two ends. The CDR3 DNA reads TGTGCCAGCAGCCTCTCGTATGGGGGGGGAGGCTACACCTTC. As protein: CASSLSYGGGGYTF.

The sample holds one count of this clone. This chain uses TRBV5-6 with TRBJ1-3; 8 nucleotides agree with TRBD1. With V trimmed by 5 bases and J by 4 bases, 8 bases remained unmatched. CDR1 is SGHDT, CDR2 YYEEEE, per germline. This CDR3 is 15 amino acids long. CDR3 in amino acids: CASSLQGALGNTIYF. The CDR3 DNA sequence: TGTGCCAGCAGTTTGCAGGGGGCGCTGGGAAACACCATATATTTT.

The J gene is TRBJ1-1, the V gene TRBV9; no clear D gene. Trimming removed 4 bases at V and 5 bases at J, with 12 bases between. In germline, CDR1 is SGDLS, CDR2 YYNGEE. This CDR3 contains 13 residues. The CDR3 DNA reads TGTGCCAGCAGCTCTTACGGGGATACTGAAGCTTTCTTT. Translation: CASSSYGDTEAFF.

The V and J genes are TRBV4-3 and TRBJ2-5; D unresolved. Germline CDR1 reads LGHNA; CDR2 reads YSLEER. V was clipped by 0 bases and J by 5 bases, with 13 bases between them. The CDR3 is 15 amino acids. CDR3 amino acids: CASSQDSRPMETQYF. CDR3 nucleotide sequence: TGCGCCAGCAGCCAAGATAGCCGCCCAATGGAGACCCAGTACTTC.

V and J are TRBV5-6 and TRBJ2-1, with D hard to call. The length of the CDR3 is 11 residues. Germline assignment: CDR1 SGHDT and CDR2 YYEEEE. Trimming shortened V by 4 bases and J by 9 bases, and 8 bases separated the two germline ends. CDR3 sequence (DNA): TGTGCCAGCAGCCGCTGGCCTGAGCAGTTCTTC. It is translated as CASSRWPEQFF.

The rearrangement uses TRBV4-1 and TRBJ1-6; D uncertain. V was clipped by 1 base and J by 12 bases, with 10 bases between them. This CDR3 region has 13 residues. Germline V CDR1 and CDR2: MGHRA, YSYEKL. For the CDR3, the DNA is TGCGCCAGCAGCCAAGGACAACAAGGACCCCTCCACTTT. This gives the protein CASSQGQQGPLHF.

The rearrangement links TRBV11-2 to TRBJ2-7; 7 bases fit TRBD1. Germline V CDR1 and CDR2: SGHAT, FQNNGV. The CDR3 runs 14 residues. V lost 4 bases and J lost 4; bases outside the gene matches: 7. The CDR3 nucleotides read TGTGCCAGCAGCTGGGGGACAGCCAATTACGAGCAGTACTTC. This sequence encodes CASSWGTANYEQYF.

This rearrangement joins TRBV7-2 to TRBJ2-1; 7 nucleotides align to TRBD1. The CDR3 is made up of 16 amino acids. Looked up from germline, CDR1 is SGHTA and CDR2 is FQGNSA. Trimming cost V 5 bases and J 6 bases; bases outside gene matches: 13. In DNA form, the CDR3 reads TGTGCCAGCAGCGACATAACCGGGACAGTAGTCAATGAGCAGTTCTTC. This encodes CASSDITGTVVNEQFF.

To note about this clone: The same CDR3 also results from other DNA sequences found in this sample. DNA of the CDR3: TGTGCCAGCAGTCTAGCGGGGGATACGCAGTATTTT. This sequence encodes CASSLAGDTQYF. The rearrangement joins TRBV9 to TRBJ2-3; the match to TRBD2 covers 9 bases. The germline V gene has CDR1 SGDLS and CDR2 YYNGEE. The CDR3 spans 12 residues. Losses at the gene ends were 5 bases for V and 6 bases for J; bases not matched to a gene: 1.

The rearrangement uses TRBV2 and TRBJ2-2; 7 bases align to TRBD1. V shed 0 bases and J 0 bases; nucleotides not matched to a gene: 4. This CDR3 is 17 amino acids long. Germline V gene data show CDR1 as SNHLY and CDR2 as FYNNEI. In DNA, the CDR3 is TGTGCCAGCAGTGAAGCGAGGGGGCGAGCGAACACCGGGGAGCTGTTTTTT. Translating it yields CASSEARGRANTGELFF.

This chain links TRBV5-1 with TRBJ2-7, with D unresolved. The V gene lost 0 bases and the J gene lost 2 bases, with 15 bases spanning the gap. The length of the CDR3 is 16 residues. The germline CDR1 and CDR2 sequences are SGHRS and YFSETQ. CDR3 DNA sequence: TGCGCCAGCAGCTTGGAGGTCTCAGGCATCGCCTACGAGCAGTACTTC. Amino acids: CASSLEVSGIAYEQYF.

The chain couples TRBV10-3 to TRBJ2-1; D is unresolved. Looked up from germline, CDR1 is ENHRY and CDR2 is SYGVKD. V lost 2 bases to trimming and J lost 1 base, with 12 bases between them. This CDR3 has 16 amino acids. For the CDR3, the DNA is TGTGCCATCAGTGAGCATATGGCGGAGTCCTACAATGAGCAGTTCTTC. It encodes CAISEHMAESYNEQFF.

The V gene is TRBV2, the J gene TRBJ2-3, with 7 bases that match TRBD1. V shed 8 bases, J shed 1 base, and the junction held 15 bases outside the gene matches. Looked up from germline, CDR1 is SNHLY and CDR2 is FYNNEI. There are 17 residues in the CDR3. In DNA, the CDR3 is TGTGCCAGCGGGAATGACAGGGACCTCGCCCGCACAGATACGCAGTATTTT. This codes for CASGNDRDLARTDTQYF.